These 2 T cell receptor beta chains originate from one sample sequenced in a study of cytomegalovirus exposure and HLA in healthy donors. Vbeta (60) and Jbeta (13) primers were used in the PCR. This table comes from immunoSEQ multiplex PCR, and its TCRdb copy is limited to in-frame clones, with some not included. The data contain under 150,000 clones, 83% of them singletons. Sequencing used PBMCs. These receptors all stem from a girl under 10 years old in good health and CMV-seronegative.

The chain employs TRBV7-3 and TRBJ2-3; 10 positions match TRBD2. The CDR3 covers 15 residues. Germline CDR1 and CDR2: SGHTA and FQGTGA. V was pared by 5 bases and J by 4 bases, with 6 bases of the junction left unmatched. CDR3 region: CASSLLAGEPDTQYF. The CDR3 DNA follows: TGTGCCAGCAGCCTCCTAGCGGGGGAGCCAGATACGCAGTATTTT.

This chain uses TRBV28 with TRBJ2-5, with 13 bases matching TRBD2. The CDR3 has 19 amino acids. Germline values: CDR1 MDHEN, CDR2 SYDVKM. The V and J ends lost 5 bases and 5 bases, in that order; junction bases with no gene match: 17. CDR3 region: CASSVLTSGRAERGETQYF. In nucleotides, the CDR3 is TGTGCCAGCAGTGTACTAACTAGCGGGAGGGCCGAAAGGGGGGAGACCCAGTACTTC.